This passage covers 8 T cell receptor beta chains from one sample sequenced in a study of cytomegalovirus exposure and HLA in healthy donors. The study ran its PCR with 60 Vbeta and 13 Jbeta primers. TCRdb's copy holds only in-frame clones and misses some; the assay was immunoSEQ multiplex PCR. The sample consists of about 150,000 clones, about two thirds of them appearing once. Sequenced sample: PBMCs. The receptors shown here come from a woman aged 55-69 years in good health and CMV-seropositive.

This clone was detected a few times. The chain has TRBV7-3 and TRBJ2-1; the D gene is possibly TRBD1 (6 bases). Germline-derived CDR1 and CDR2 are SGHTA and FQGTGA. This CDR3 comprises 15 residues. Trimming pared 6 bases from V and 4 bases from J, leaving 16 bases between. CDR3 DNA: TGTGCCAGCAGACCGACAGGACAGCCTTACAATGAGCAGTTCTTC. Protein sequence: CASRPTGQPYNEQFF.

The chain links TRBV29-1 to TRBJ1-2; possibly TRBD1 for D (6 bases). V was cut by 1 base and J by 3 bases, with 12 bases left in between. Germline V gene sequence: CDR1 SQVTM, CDR2 ANQGSEA. The CDR3 is 14 amino acids. The CDR3 region is CSVEAQGYYYGYTF. In nucleotides, the CDR3 is TGCAGCGTTGAAGCACAGGGTTATTACTATGGCTACACCTTC.

V is TRBV2 and J is TRBJ1-1, with 9 bases that match TRBD1. The germline CDR1 and CDR2 sequences are SNHLY and FYNNEI. CDR3 length: 14 residues. V lost 7 bases and J lost 5; bases outside the gene matches: 8. CDR3 nucleotides: TGTGCCAGCACCCCGGGACAGGGAGGGACTGAAGCTTTCTTT. Amino acids: CASTPGQGGTEAFF. Based on the CDR3 plus reference TRBV2 and TRBJ1-1, the full variable domain is EPEVTQTPSHQVTQMGQEVILRCVPISNHLYFYWYRQILGQKVEFLVSFYNNEISEKSEIFDDQFSVERPDGSNFTLKIRSTKLEDSAMYFCASTPGQGGTEAFFGQGTRLTVV.

The chain joins TRBV19 to TRBJ1-2, with 8 bases matching TRBD1. Germline CDR1 and CDR2: LNHDA and SQIVND (reference sequence). The V and J ends lost 6 bases and 8 bases, in that order; junction bases with no gene match: 8. This CDR3 is built from 13 residues. CDR3 loop: CASSFGQGWGYTF. CDR3 in DNA: TGTGCCAGTAGCTTCGGACAGGGATGGGGCTACACCTTC.

This clone appeared once. The chain has TRBV6-5 and TRBJ1-6; no firm D call. V gave up 2 bases and J gave up 5 bases, with 7 bases separating them. Germline CDR1 MNHEY, CDR2 SVGAGI. The CDR3 sequence is 14 residues long. The CDR3 DNA is TGTGCCAGCAGTTACCCAGATAATAATTCACCCCTCCACTTT. Its protein product is CASSYPDNNSPLHF.

The gene calls are TRBV27 and TRBJ1-1, with a tentative D call TRBD1 (6 bases). CDR3 length: 15 residues. Germline V gene sequence: CDR1 MNHEY, CDR2 SMNVEV (reference sequence). V was pared by 5 bases and J by 1 base, with 14 bases between. Here the CDR3 reads CASSPGGQGNTEAFF. The CDR3, as DNA: TGTGCCAGCAGTCCGGGGGGGCAGGGGAACACTGAAGCTTTCTTT.

This clone showed up just a few times. The rearrangement joins TRBV6-1 to TRBJ2-1; 9 bases are shared with TRBD1. In germline, CDR1 is MNHNS, CDR2 SASEGT. The ends lost 5 bases at V and 3 bases at J; junction bases unmatched: 2. The CDR3 totals 14 residues. The CDR3 reads CASSSTGGYNEQFF. The CDR3 DNA is TGTGCCAGCAGTTCGACAGGGGGCTACAATGAGCAGTTCTTC.

Written as DNA, the CDR3 is TGTGCCAGCAGCCTATTGACAGGGGGGAACACCGGGGAGCTGTTTTTT. Protein: CASSLLTGGNTGELFF. This rearrangement joins TRBV7-9 to TRBJ2-2; 9 bases fit TRBD1. This CDR3 has 16 amino acids. The junction had 5 bases not matched to a gene; V was cut back by 5 bases and J by 1 base. Germline CDR1 is SEHNR and CDR2 is FQNEAQ (reference sequence).